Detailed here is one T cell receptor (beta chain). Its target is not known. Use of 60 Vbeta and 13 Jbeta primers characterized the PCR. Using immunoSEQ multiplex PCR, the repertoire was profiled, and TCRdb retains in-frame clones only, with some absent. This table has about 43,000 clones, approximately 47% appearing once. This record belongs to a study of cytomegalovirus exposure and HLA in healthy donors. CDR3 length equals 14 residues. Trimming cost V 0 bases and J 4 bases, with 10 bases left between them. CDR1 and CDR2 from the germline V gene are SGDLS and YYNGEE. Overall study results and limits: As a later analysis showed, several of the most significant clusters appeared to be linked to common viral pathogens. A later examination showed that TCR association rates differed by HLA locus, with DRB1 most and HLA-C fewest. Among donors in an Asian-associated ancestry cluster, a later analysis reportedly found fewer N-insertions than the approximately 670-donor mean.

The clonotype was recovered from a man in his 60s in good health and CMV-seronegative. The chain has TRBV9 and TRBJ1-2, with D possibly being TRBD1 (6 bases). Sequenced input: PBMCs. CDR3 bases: TGTGCCAGCAGCGTAGCAGGGGCGGGCTATGGCTACACCTTC. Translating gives CASSVAGAGYGYTF.